The 2 T cell receptor beta chains listed next were all sequenced from one sample in a study of cytotoxic CD8 clonotypes in ibrutinib-treated CLL. Using immunoSEQ multiplex PCR, the repertoire was profiled, and TCRdb retains in-frame clones only, with some absent. Here the sample spans 150,000 or so clones, about 84% being singletons. The sample consisted of PBMCs, taken after 24 months of ibrutinib treatment. These receptors originate from a human donor with chronic lymphocytic leukemia.

The chain is built from TRBV7-2 and TRBJ2-7; a possible D gene is TRBD1 (10 bases). Trimming took 5 bases from V and 5 from J, leaving 28 bases between them. The CDR3 covers 18 residues. CDR1 and CDR2 (germline): SGHTA, FQGNSA. The CDR3 DNA reads as TGTGCCAGCAGCGATAGGACAGGGGGAGGCGGGAGGGCCCACGAGCAGTACTTC. The encoded protein is CASSDRTGGGGRAHEQYF.

Note on this clone: This specimen includes other DNA sequences encoding the same CDR3. The chain joins TRBV2 to TRBJ2-7; D perhaps matches TRBD2 (5 bases). The CDR3 covers 11 residues. CDR1 is SNHLY and CDR2 is FYNNEI in the germline V gene. The V gene lost 4 bases and the J gene lost 7 bases, with 8 bases spanning the gap. The CDR3: CASSVRGEQYF. In DNA form, the CDR3 reads TGTGCCAGCAGTGTTAGAGGGGAGCAGTACTTC.